These T cell receptor beta chains were read from a single sample in a study of blood T cells in healthy people across ages. One entry per CDR3 protein, called by TCRdb with MiXCR from the 5' RACE reads. The table has around 800,000 distinct CDR3 sequences, 35% to 50% seen once. The sample consisted of blood. These receptors all come from a man of 80 years or more in good health. Both conserved end residues are part of each CDR3. D genes are given only for firm matches. Clone size, where shown, is once, few, many, or a class for clones that have expanded.

v_call	d_call	j_call	cdr3_length	clone_size	cdr3_aa	cdr3_nt
TRBV28	NA	TRBJ2-3	16	NA	CASSRLMPHGTDTQYF	TGTGCCAGCAGCCGACTCATGCCCCACGGGACAGATACGCAGTATTTT
TRBV7-2	NA	TRBJ1-1	13	many	CASSLQPNTEAFF	TGTGCCAGCAGCTTGCAGCCGAACACTGAAGCTTTCTTT
TRBV4-3	NA	TRBJ1-1	16	NA	CASSQDIRHVGPEAFF	TGCGCCAGCAGCCAAGATATACGCCACGTGGGTCCTGAAGCTTTCTTT
TRBV29-1	NA	TRBJ2-1	13	NA	CSVGAGARAGQFF	TGCAGCGTTGGCGCAGGGGCTAGGGCTGGGCAGTTCTTC
TRBV11-2	TRBD2	TRBJ2-5	15	NA	CASSPERGRGETQYF	TGTGCCAGCAGCCCTGAACGCGGGAGGGGGGAGACCCAGTACTTC
TRBV6-1	TRBD2	TRBJ2-6	20	NA	CASKKGLAGATSSGANVLTF	TGTGCCAGCAAAAAGGGACTAGCGGGAGCCACGTCCTCTGGGGCCAACGTCCTGACTTTC
TRBV7-2	NA	TRBJ1-2	18	many	CASSLAGGSRIFNYGYTF	TGTGCCAGCAGCTTAGCTGGAGGGAGCAGGATTTTTAACTATGGCTACACCTTC
TRBV7-9	NA	TRBJ2-2	15	NA	CASSLAGSAEGELFF	TGTGCCAGCAGCTTAGCAGGGTCCGCAGAAGGGGAGCTGTTTTTT
TRBV27	NA	TRBJ1-2	13	NA	CASSSPSTYGYTF	TGTGCCAGCAGTTCGCCCTCCACCTATGGCTACACCTTC
TRBV9	NA	TRBJ2-4	15	NA	CASSSTRGAKNIQYF	TGTGCCAGCAGCTCGACAAGGGGAGCCAAAAACATTCAGTACTTC
TRBV28	TRBD2	TRBJ2-7	16	NA	CASSYLAGGSYNEQYF	TGTGCCAGCAGTTATCTAGCGGGGGGCTCCTACAATGAGCAGTACTTC
TRBV12-3/TRBV12-4	TRBD2	TRBJ2-5	15	few	CASSETRGVGETQYF	TGTGCCAGCAGTGAGACCCGGGGGGTTGGAGAGACCCAGTACTTC
TRBV11-2	NA	TRBJ1-3	18	NA	CASSGISAVLGSGNTIYF	TGTGCCAGCAGCGGCATTTCAGCTGTCCTTGGCTCTGGAAACACCATATATTTT
TRBV6-5	NA	TRBJ2-6	16	few	CASSYSLAPGANVLTF	TGTGCCAGCAGTTACTCTCTAGCGCCCGGGGCCAACGTCCTGACTTTC
TRBV28	NA	TRBJ1-2	12	NA	CASNVGLNGYTF	TGTGCCAGCAATGTAGGACTCAATGGCTACACCTTC
TRBV29-1	NA	TRBJ1-3	13	few	CSVAQNSGNTIYF	TGCAGCGTTGCCCAGAACTCTGGAAACACCATATATTTT
TRBV6-5	NA	TRBJ1-4	15	NA	CASSSNDRTYEKLFF	TGTGCCAGCAGCTCGAATGACAGGACTTATGAAAAACTGTTTTTT
TRBV12-3/TRBV12-4	TRBD2	TRBJ2-5	15	many	CASSLLAGGRETQYF	TGTGCCAGCAGTTTACTAGCGGGAGGCCGAGAGACCCAGTACTTC
TRBV7-2	NA	TRBJ2-7	13	few	CASSSDGTYEQYF	TGTGCCAGCAGCTCGGACGGAACCTACGAGCAGTACTTC
TRBV5-1	NA	TRBJ1-4	15	NA	CASSPAGTEDEKLFF	TGCGCCAGCAGCCCGGCGGGTACAGAGGATGAAAAACTGTTTTTT
TRBV7-9	NA	TRBJ1-2	14	NA	CASSLVGADYGYTF	TGTGCCAGCAGCTTAGTGGGGGCCGACTATGGCTACACCTTC
TRBV10-3	NA	TRBJ2-1	14	few	CAISERLEYNEQFF	TGTGCCATCAGTGAACGACTGGAATACAATGAGCAGTTCTTC
TRBV3-1	TRBD1	TRBJ2-1	16	few	CASSQDGVPGGYEQFF	TGTGCCAGCAGCCAAGATGGGGTGCCAGGGGGATATGAGCAGTTCTTC
TRBV12-3/TRBV12-4	NA	TRBJ2-5	11	many	CASSFLETQYF	TGTGCCAGCAGTTTCTTAGAGACCCAGTACTTC
TRBV4-2	TRBD2	TRBJ2-1	18	NA	CASSQELAGTISYNEQFF	TGTGCCAGCAGCCAAGAGCTAGCGGGAACCATCTCCTACAATGAGCAGTTCTTC
TRBV5-1	NA	TRBJ2-1	18	once	CASSSGLLHRALYNEQFF	TGCGCCAGCAGCTCCGGACTTTTACACAGGGCCCTATACAATGAGCAGTTCTTC
TRBV9	NA	TRBJ2-7	14	few	CASSARGGDYEQYF	TGTGCCAGCAGCGCGAGGGGGGGCGATTACGAGCAGTACTTC
TRBV4-3	TRBD1	TRBJ2-7	19	NA	CASSQDYLGETGGSGEQYF	TGCGCCAGCAGCCAAGATTATTTGGGAGAGACAGGGGGGTCCGGCGAGCAGTACTTC
TRBV28	NA	TRBJ1-4	14	NA	CASDGGVTNEKLFF	TGTGCCAGCGACGGAGGGGTGACTAATGAAAAACTGTTTTTT
TRBV14	NA	TRBJ2-1	16	NA	CASSRPSGISYNEQFF	TGTGCCAGCAGCCGTCCGAGCGGAATCTCCTACAATGAGCAGTTCTTC
TRBV7-3	NA	TRBJ2-1	13	NA	CASSLGDGNEQFF	TGTGCCAGCAGCTTAGGAGACGGCAATGAGCAGTTCTTC
TRBV2	TRBD2	TRBJ2-3	15	NA	CASSGTSAFTDTQYF	TGTGCCAGCTCCGGGACTAGCGCCTTCACAGATACGCAGTATTTT
TRBV20-1	TRBD1	TRBJ1-5	12	NA	CSASGTDQPQHF	TGCAGTGCTAGTGGGACAGATCAGCCCCAGCATTTT
TRBV15	NA	TRBJ2-1	16	many	CATSPLPQTPYNEQFF	TGTGCCACCAGCCCCTTACCCCAGACGCCCTACAATGAGCAGTTCTTC
TRBV4-1	NA	TRBJ1-2	15	NA	CASSQDTSGFYGYTF	TGCGCCAGCAGCCAAGATACTAGCGGCTTCTATGGCTACACCTTC
TRBV5-5	TRBD1	TRBJ2-7	15	few	CASSLEPAGGYEQYF	TGTGCCAGCAGCTTGGAACCGGCAGGGGGCTACGAGCAGTACTTC
TRBV6-1	TRBD2	TRBJ2-1	17	NA	CASSARTSGSMENEQFF	TGTGCCAGCAGTGCTCGGACTAGCGGGTCGATGGAGAATGAGCAGTTCTTC
TRBV12-3/TRBV12-4	NA	TRBJ2-1	13	NA	CASSLWDKHEQFF	TGTGCCAGCAGTTTGTGGGACAAACATGAGCAGTTCTTC
TRBV7-2	TRBD2	TRBJ2-3	14	few	CASSRLAGTDTQYF	TGTGCCAGCAGTCGACTAGCGGGAACAGATACGCAGTATTTT
TRBV4-2	TRBD1	TRBJ2-5	17	once	CASSQDSTGSVINEQYF	TGTGCCAGCAGCCAAGATTCGACAGGGTCGGTGATCAATGAGCAGTACTTC
TRBV20-1	NA	TRBJ1-6	14	NA	CSARDRQTNSPLHF	TGCAGTGCTAGAGATCGGCAGACAAATTCACCCCTCCACTTT
TRBV12-3/TRBV12-4	NA	TRBJ2-3	15	NA	CASKDQGRITDTQYF	TGCGCCAGCAAAGACCAGGGGCGGATCACAGATACGCAGTATTTT
TRBV5-1	NA	TRBJ2-5	16	NA	CASSFPLQGASETQYF	TGCGCCAGCAGCTTTCCTCTTCAGGGAGCATCAGAGACCCAGTACTTC
TRBV7-9	NA	TRBJ1-5	15	few	CASSLGGVSNQPQHF	TGTGCCAGCAGCTTGGGGGGCGTGAGCAATCAGCCCCAGCATTTT
TRBV6-2/TRBV6-3	NA	TRBJ2-7	13	NA	CASSPGAGDEQYF	TGTGCCAGCAGTCCAGGGGCAGGTGACGAGCAGTACTTC
TRBV5-1	NA	TRBJ2-6	17	few	CASSLVAGEPGANVLTF	TGCGCCAGCAGCTTGGTAGCAGGGGAGCCTGGGGCCAACGTCCTGACTTTC
TRBV12-3/TRBV12-4	TRBD1	TRBJ1-1	16	NA	CASSTGHRGMNTEAFF	TGTGCCAGCAGTACGGGACACAGGGGTATGAACACTGAAGCTTTCTTT
TRBV27	NA	TRBJ2-7	15	NA	CASSPRTQPGYEQYF	TGTGCCAGCAGTCCCCGGACACAACCCGGCTACGAGCAGTACTTC
TRBV20-1	NA	TRBJ2-1	13	few	CSARPIGRNEQFF	TGCAGTGCTCGGCCAATAGGGCGCAATGAGCAGTTCTTC
TRBV20-1	NA	TRBJ1-1	16	NA	CSARDPRQGPSTEAFF	TGCAGTGCTAGAGATCCCAGGCAAGGGCCGTCCACTGAAGCTTTCTTT
TRBV3-1	TRBD2	TRBJ2-1	16	many	CASSGVTSGRTDEQFF	TGTGCCAGCAGCGGAGTGACTAGCGGGAGAACCGATGAGCAGTTCTTC
TRBV2	NA	TRBJ2-1	15	NA	CASSADNSAYNEQFF	TGTGCCAGCAGTGCGGACAACAGCGCCTACAATGAGCAGTTCTTC
TRBV6-4	TRBD1	TRBJ1-5	13	once	CASRDRDNQPQHF	TGTGCCAGCAGGGACAGGGATAATCAGCCCCAGCATTTT
TRBV7-2	NA	TRBJ2-5	14	few	CASSLQPSGETQYF	TGTGCCAGCAGCTTACAGCCAAGTGGGGAGACCCAGTACTTC